Listed below are T cell receptor beta chains from one sample, sequenced in a study of blood T cell repertoires in COVID-19. The protocol was immunoSEQ multiplex PCR, while the TCRdb copy is restricted to in-frame clones and leaves out a portion. Found here are under 250,000 clones, around 86% of them singletons; the top ten hold approximately 6%. The sample was peripheral blood. Source of these receptors: a woman aged 80 or over with COVID-19, enrolled during active disease. CDR3s include the opening cysteine and the closing phenylalanine or tryptophan. The order of the fields is J gene, clone size, D gene, V gene, CDR3 DNA, CDR3 protein. A D gene is named only where the DNA matches it firmly. The size of a clone is reported for some rows only, either as once, few or many, or as a class for expanded clones.

j_gene: TRBJ2-5; abundance: -; d_gene: -; v_gene: TRBV4-3; CDR3nt: TGCGCCAGCAGCCAAGTTTTGCTCGGAGAGACCCAGTACTTC; CDR3aa: CASSQVLLGETQYF
j_gene: TRBJ1-6; abundance: -; d_gene: TRBD1; v_gene: TRBV5-5; CDR3nt: TGTGCCAGCAGCTTGAACCCAGGGGGTTTAGTTAATTCACCCCTCCACTTT; CDR3aa: CASSLNPGGLVNSPLHF
j_gene: TRBJ2-1; abundance: -; d_gene: -; v_gene: TRBV5-1; CDR3nt: TGCGCCAGCAGCACTACAAGCTCCTACAATGAGCAGTTCTTC; CDR3aa: CASSTTSSYNEQFF
j_gene: TRBJ1-2; abundance: -; d_gene: TRBD1; v_gene: TRBV27; CDR3nt: TGTGCCAGCAGTGCGACAGGGAAACCCTATGGCTACACCTTC; CDR3aa: CASSATGKPYGYTF
j_gene: TRBJ2-2; abundance: -; d_gene: -; v_gene: TRBV5-1; CDR3nt: TGCGCCAGCAGCCTGACTACCGGGGAGCTGTTTTTT; CDR3aa: CASSLTTGELFF
j_gene: TRBJ1-1; abundance: few; d_gene: -; v_gene: TRBV7-9; CDR3nt: TGTGCCAGCAGGATTCCAGGGGCGCCTGAAGCTTTCTTT; CDR3aa: CASRIPGAPEAFF
j_gene: TRBJ1-5; abundance: -; d_gene: TRBD1; v_gene: TRBV12-3/TRBV12-4; CDR3nt: TGTGCCAGCAGGGCGACAGGGACTCAGCCCCAGCATTTT; CDR3aa: CASRATGTQPQHF
j_gene: TRBJ1-1; abundance: -; d_gene: TRBD1; v_gene: TRBV5-1; CDR3nt: TGCGCCAGCAGCGGGGGGACAGGCGGGAACACTGAAGCTTTCTTT; CDR3aa: CASSGGTGGNTEAFF
j_gene: TRBJ1-1; abundance: -; d_gene: -; v_gene: TRBV5-1; CDR3nt: TGCGCCAGCAGCTTGGCCCTCCCGAACACTGAAGCTTTCTTT; CDR3aa: CASSLALPNTEAFF
j_gene: TRBJ1-5; abundance: few; d_gene: TRBD1; v_gene: TRBV7-2; CDR3nt: TGTGCCAGCAGCTTAGCCCTAGGACAGGGAGGTCAGCCCCAGCATTTT; CDR3aa: CASSLALGQGGQPQHF
j_gene: TRBJ1-6; abundance: few; d_gene: -; v_gene: TRBV5-1; CDR3nt: TGCGCCAGTTCGGTGAGCTCCTATAATTCACCCCTCCACTTT; CDR3aa: CASSVSSYNSPLHF
j_gene: TRBJ1-3; abundance: -; d_gene: -; v_gene: TRBV6-6; CDR3nt: TGTGCCAGCGGCCTCATCTCTGGAAACACCATATATTTT; CDR3aa: CASGLISGNTIYF
j_gene: TRBJ1-1; abundance: -; d_gene: -; v_gene: TRBV5-1; CDR3nt: TGCGCCAGCAGCTTACAAGCCGGGACGGGGGCTGAAGCTTTCTTT; CDR3aa: CASSLQAGTGAEAFF
j_gene: TRBJ1-1; abundance: -; d_gene: TRBD1; v_gene: TRBV10-3; CDR3nt: TGTGCCATCAGCCCGGGACAGGCAATGAACACTGAAGCTTTCTTT; CDR3aa: CAISPGQAMNTEAFF
j_gene: TRBJ1-6; abundance: -; d_gene: -; v_gene: TRBV27; CDR3nt: TGTGCCAGCAGGGACAGTTTCACCTATAATTCACCCCTCCACTTT; CDR3aa: CASRDSFTYNSPLHF
j_gene: TRBJ2-3; abundance: once; d_gene: -; v_gene: TRBV30; CDR3nt: TGTGCCTGGAGTGTTGGGCAGAGCACAGATACGCAGTATTTT; CDR3aa: CAWSVGQSTDTQYF
j_gene: TRBJ1-2; abundance: -; d_gene: -; v_gene: TRBV6-2/TRBV6-3; CDR3nt: TGTGCCAGCAGACCTTCTACAGGAAGTAGCTATGGCTACACCTTC; CDR3aa: CASRPSTGSSYGYTF
j_gene: TRBJ1-1; abundance: -; d_gene: -; v_gene: TRBV3-1/TRBV3-2; CDR3nt: TGTGCCAGCAGCCGCCCCGCCAGGGTTGGGACTGAAGCTTTCTTT; CDR3aa: CASSRPARVGTEAFF
j_gene: TRBJ1-1; abundance: -; d_gene: -; v_gene: TRBV3-1/TRBV3-2; CDR3nt: TGTGCCAGCAGCCACAACGGACGGGGTGGCATTGAAGCTTTCTTT; CDR3aa: CASSHNGRGGIEAFF
j_gene: TRBJ1-2; abundance: -; d_gene: -; v_gene: TRBV6-5; CDR3nt: TGTGCCAGCAGTTCGGAGGCCGCTGGCTACACCTTC; CDR3aa: CASSSEAAGYTF
j_gene: TRBJ1-3; abundance: -; d_gene: TRBD1; v_gene: TRBV5-4; CDR3nt: TGTGCCAGCAGCGGCAGGGGGCCTGGAAACACCATATATTTT; CDR3aa: CASSGRGPGNTIYF
j_gene: TRBJ2-7; abundance: once; d_gene: TRBD2; v_gene: TRBV5-8; CDR3nt: TGTGCCAGCAGCCCGGTTGGGAGGGCCACCTACGAGCAGTACTTC; CDR3aa: CASSPVGRATYEQYF
j_gene: TRBJ1-1; abundance: once; d_gene: -; v_gene: TRBV20-1; CDR3nt: TGCAGTGCTCTCTCGGACACTGAAGCTTTCTTT; CDR3aa: CSALSDTEAFF
j_gene: TRBJ1-2; abundance: -; d_gene: -; v_gene: TRBV29-1; CDR3nt: TGCAGCGTTGATGGGCAGGGGACGTACACCTTC; CDR3aa: CSVDGQGTYTF
j_gene: TRBJ1-5; abundance: -; d_gene: TRBD1; v_gene: TRBV28; CDR3nt: TGTGCCAGCCTCCTTTACAGGGGAGGACATAGCAATCAGCCCCAGCATTTT; CDR3aa: CASLLYRGGHSNQPQHF
j_gene: TRBJ1-1; abundance: -; d_gene: -; v_gene: TRBV28; CDR3nt: TGTGCCAGCCGACTGTTCCCCACTGAAGCTTTCTTT; CDR3aa: CASRLFPTEAFF
j_gene: TRBJ2-4; abundance: -; d_gene: -; v_gene: TRBV28; CDR3nt: TGTGCCAGCAGTGCTTCCGGGACAAGGGGCGTCAAAAACATTCAGTACTTC; CDR3aa: CASSASGTRGVKNIQYF
j_gene: TRBJ2-5; abundance: -; d_gene: TRBD2; v_gene: TRBV28; CDR3nt: TGTGCCAGCAGTTTACCAGCGGGGGGACAAGAGACCCAGTACTTC; CDR3aa: CASSLPAGGQETQYF
j_gene: TRBJ2-5; abundance: -; d_gene: TRBD1; v_gene: TRBV6-1; CDR3nt: TGTGCCAGCAGTGACCTGGACAGGGGGTATCAAGAGACCCAGTACTTC; CDR3aa: CASSDLDRGYQETQYF
j_gene: TRBJ1-2; abundance: -; d_gene: TRBD1; v_gene: TRBV10-3; CDR3nt: TGTGCCATCAGTAATCAGGGGGCTGACTATGGCTACACCTTC; CDR3aa: CAISNQGADYGYTF
j_gene: TRBJ1-1; abundance: -; d_gene: TRBD1; v_gene: TRBV27; CDR3nt: TGTGCCACCTATAGGACAGGGAACACTGAAGCTTTCTTT; CDR3aa: CATYRTGNTEAFF
j_gene: TRBJ2-7; abundance: few; d_gene: -; v_gene: TRBV5-5; CDR3nt: TGTGCCAGCAGCTTGACAGTCACCTCCTACGAGCAGTACTTC; CDR3aa: CASSLTVTSYEQYF
j_gene: TRBJ1-1; abundance: -; d_gene: TRBD1; v_gene: TRBV5-1; CDR3nt: TGCGCCAGCAGCCGATGGACAGGGGGAATGAACACTGAAGCTTTCTTT; CDR3aa: CASSRWTGGMNTEAFF
j_gene: TRBJ1-2; abundance: -; d_gene: -; v_gene: TRBV9; CDR3nt: TGTGCCAGCAGCGTAGCTAGATCAGCTAACTATGGCTACACCTTC; CDR3aa: CASSVARSANYGYTF
j_gene: TRBJ1-1; abundance: -; d_gene: -; v_gene: TRBV6-5; CDR3nt: TGTGCCAGCAGAACAGGGCACAACACTGAAGCTTTCTTT; CDR3aa: CASRTGHNTEAFF
j_gene: TRBJ1-5; abundance: -; d_gene: -; v_gene: TRBV19; CDR3nt: TGTGCCAGTAGTATCATAATACGGGAAAATCAGCCCCAGCATTTT; CDR3aa: CASSIIIRENQPQHF
j_gene: TRBJ2-6; abundance: -; d_gene: TRBD1; v_gene: TRBV23-1; CDR3nt: TGCGCCAGCAGTCAACGGGGGACAGGGGACGGCTCTGGGGCCAACGTCCTGACTTTC; CDR3aa: CASSQRGTGDGSGANVLTF
j_gene: TRBJ2-3; abundance: -; d_gene: -; v_gene: TRBV21-1; CDR3nt: TGTGCCAGCAGCACACGTCGGGTACAGGCCACAGATACGCAGTATTTT; CDR3aa: CASSTRRVQATDTQYF
j_gene: TRBJ1-4; abundance: once; d_gene: -; v_gene: TRBV18; CDR3nt: TGTGCCAGCTCACCTACTAGAGGGTATGAAAAACTGTTTTTT; CDR3aa: CASSPTRGYEKLFF
j_gene: TRBJ2-1; abundance: once; d_gene: -; v_gene: TRBV27; CDR3nt: TGTGCCAGCAGTTTGGAACTCGACGGGGGAGGGCAGTTCTTC; CDR3aa: CASSLELDGGGQFF
j_gene: TRBJ1-5; abundance: -; d_gene: -; v_gene: TRBV10-3; CDR3nt: TGTGCCATCAGCAACATAAATCAGCCCCAGCATTTT; CDR3aa: CAISNINQPQHF
j_gene: TRBJ2-4; abundance: -; d_gene: -; v_gene: TRBV5-1; CDR3nt: TGCGCCAGCAGTCCCCAGGGTGGCAAAAACATTCAGTACTTC; CDR3aa: CASSPQGGKNIQYF
j_gene: TRBJ1-2; abundance: -; d_gene: -; v_gene: TRBV2; CDR3nt: TGTGCCAGCAGTGAAGGACGGGTAGATGGCTACACCTTC; CDR3aa: CASSEGRVDGYTF
j_gene: TRBJ2-4; abundance: -; d_gene: TRBD1; v_gene: TRBV7-9; CDR3nt: TGTGCCAGCAGCCCCGGACAGGGGCGTATTCAGTACTTC; CDR3aa: CASSPGQGRIQYF
j_gene: TRBJ1-4; abundance: -; d_gene: TRBD1; v_gene: TRBV18; CDR3nt: TGTGCCAGCTCACCAGCGGGGCGGGACAGTACTGCAACTAATGAAAAACTGTTTTTT; CDR3aa: CASSPAGRDSTATNEKLFF
j_gene: TRBJ1-2; abundance: -; d_gene: TRBD1; v_gene: TRBV6-5; CDR3nt: TGTGCCAGCAGAAATGGACAGGGAGTCAGTGGCTACACCTTC; CDR3aa: CASRNGQGVSGYTF
j_gene: TRBJ2-1; abundance: -; d_gene: -; v_gene: TRBV27; CDR3nt: TGTGCCAGCAGGGGGTGGGGGACAGAGCAGTTCTTC; CDR3aa: CASRGWGTEQFF
j_gene: TRBJ2-7; abundance: -; d_gene: -; v_gene: TRBV5-1; CDR3nt: TGCGCCAGCAGCTTGACAGACCTTTCCTCCTACGAGCAGTACTTC; CDR3aa: CASSLTDLSSYEQYF